A selection of T cell receptor beta chains follows, all from one sample in a study of CD8+CD57+ T cells in acquired aplastic anemia. TCRdb redid the calling of the reads with MiXCR, one entry per CDR3 protein. The sample lists 100,000 to 130,000 distinct CDR3 sequences, under 60% occurring once. Material: sorted CD4+, CD8+, or CD8+CD57+ T cells (not recorded which) from PBMCs. These receptors all come from a human donor in good health, serving as a control. The CDR3 runs from the conserved cysteine through the conserved F or W. The order of the fields is clone size, D gene, V gene, J gene, CDR3 protein, CDR3 DNA. A D gene is named only where the DNA matches it firmly. Clone size, where shown, is once, few, many, or a class for clones that have expanded.

>many|NA|TRBV29-1|TRBJ2-1
CSVFLEGHEQFF
TGCAGCGTTTTCCTGGAGGGCCATGAGCAGTTCTTC
>NA|TRBD2|TRBV29-1|TRBJ2-5
CSVEAWGGETQYF
TGCAGCGTTGAGGCATGGGGGGGAGAGACCCAGTACTTC
>many|NA|TRBV10-3|TRBJ2-7
CAIRGTSYEQYF
TGTGCCATCAGGGGGACCTCCTACGAGCAGTACTTC
>NA|TRBD1|TRBV7-6|TRBJ1-6
CASSLARGQGARPLHF
TGTGCCAGCAGCTTAGCGCGAGGGCAGGGGGCTAGACCCCTCCACTTT
>few|NA|TRBV6-2/TRBV6-3|TRBJ2-1
CASSWASRANNEQFF
TGTGCCAGCAGTTGGGCCTCTAGGGCCAACAATGAGCAGTTCTTC
>medium-sized|NA|TRBV13|TRBJ2-1
CASSPPVARGANEQFF
TGTGCCAGCAGCCCCCCAGTCGCGCGGGGTGCCAATGAGCAGTTCTTC
>many|NA|TRBV25-1|TRBJ2-3
CASSGGATDTQYF
TGTGCCAGCAGTGGGGGGGCCACAGATACGCAGTATTTT
>few|NA|TRBV7-6|TRBJ2-3
CASSLGLTDTQYF
TGTGCCAGCAGCCTGGGACTTACAGATACGCAGTATTTT
>NA|NA|TRBV19|TRBJ1-6
CASSWGQWNSPLHF
TGTGCCAGTAGTTGGGGGCAGTGGAATTCACCCCTCCACTTT
>NA|NA|TRBV19|TRBJ2-3
CASSIRIPDTQYF
TGTGCCAGTAGTATTCGAATACCAGATACGCAGTATTTT
>NA|NA|TRBV5-6|TRBJ1-3
CASSLARSLNTIYF
TGTGCCAGCAGCTTGGCGAGGAGTCTAAACACCATATATTTT
>many|NA|TRBV12-3/TRBV12-4|TRBJ1-4
CASSLGRVIGTNEKLFF
TGTGCCAGCAGTTTGGGCAGGGTGATAGGAACTAATGAAAAACTGTTTTTT
>few|TRBD2|TRBV30|TRBJ2-1
CAWGLAELSYNEQFF
TGTGCCTGGGGACTAGCGGAACTTTCCTACAATGAGCAGTTCTTC
>NA|TRBD1|TRBV5-1|TRBJ2-3
CASSTRQGGYTDTQYF
TGCGCCAGCAGCACCAGACAGGGGGGTTACACAGATACGCAGTATTTT
>NA|NA|TRBV10-3|TRBJ2-7
CAIGTGGAEQYF
TGTGCCATCGGTACAGGAGGGGCCGAGCAGTACTTC
>once|NA|TRBV19|TRBJ1-1
CASGLLMNTEAFF
TGTGCCAGTGGGCTGTTAATGAACACTGAAGCTTTCTTT
>many|NA|TRBV24-1|TRBJ1-1
CATSDLTGRTFF
TGTGCCACCAGTGATTTGACAGGTAGAACTTTCTTT
>few|TRBD1|TRBV10-3|TRBJ2-5
CAISSNDREETQYF
TGTGCCATCAGTTCAAACGACAGGGAAGAGACCCAGTACTTC
>many|NA|TRBV20-1|TRBJ2-1
CSASGPTSHNEQFF
TGCAGTGCTTCGGGACCGACAAGCCACAATGAGCAGTTCTTC
>many|TRBD1|TRBV13|TRBJ1-5
CASSAQGDQPQHF
TGTGCCAGCAGCGCCCAGGGGGACCAGCCCCAGCATTTT
>many|NA|TRBV19|TRBJ1-1
CASSVGNAEAFF
TGTGCCAGTAGTGTAGGGAACGCTGAAGCTTTCTTT
>many|NA|TRBV7-2|TRBJ2-6
CASSSGANVLTF
TGTGCCAGCAGTTCTGGGGCCAACGTCCTGACTTTC
>NA|NA|TRBV7-6|TRBJ1-4
CASSPQNGVGLNEKLFF
TGTGCCAGCAGCCCACAGAATGGGGTGGGGCTAAATGAAAAACTGTTTTTT
>few|NA|TRBV2|TRBJ2-2
CASSEAWGRYGELFF
TGTGCCAGCAGTGAAGCCTGGGGCCGCTACGGGGAGCTGTTTTTT
>NA|NA|TRBV6-4|TRBJ2-6
CASSDPWGTFNSGANVLTF
TGTGCCAGCAGTGACCCCTGGGGGACTTTCAACTCTGGGGCCAACGTCCTGACTTTC
>once|TRBD2|TRBV24-1|TRBJ2-1
CVTSDLGTRNEQFF
TGTGTCACCAGTGATTTAGGGACTAGAAATGAGCAGTTCTTC
>NA|TRBD1|TRBV4-1|TRBJ1-4
CASSRTGAINEKLFF
TGCGCCAGCAGCCGGACAGGGGCTATTAATGAAAAACTGTTTTTT
>NA|NA|TRBV27|TRBJ1-4
CASRNLQGQLFF
TGTGCCAGCAGGAACCTACAGGGTCAACTGTTTTTT
>many|NA|TRBV7-8|TRBJ2-7
CASSFKVLPYEQYF
TGTGCCAGCAGCTTTAAGGTCTTACCCTACGAGCAGTACTTC
>NA|TRBD1|TRBV5-1|TRBJ2-7
CASSLESGTGSTYYEQYF
TGCGCCAGCAGCTTGGAATCCGGGACAGGGTCTACTTACTACGAGCAGTACTTC
>NA|NA|TRBV15|TRBJ1-5
CATSRGRGSSNQPQHF
TGTGCCACCAGCAGAGGTCGAGGCAGTAGCAATCAGCCCCAGCATTTT
>NA|NA|TRBV10-3|TRBJ1-1
CAIGAGGAGTEAFF
TGTGCCATTGGAGCGGGAGGGGCAGGGACTGAAGCTTTCTTT
>once|NA|TRBV19|TRBJ1-2
CASSIEWNSVYGYTF
TGTGCCAGTAGTATAGAATGGAACAGTGTCTATGGCTACACCTTC
>many|NA|TRBV6-5|TRBJ1-2
CASSYFIGRANYGYTF
TGTGCCAGCAGTTATTTTATTGGCAGGGCAAACTATGGCTACACCTTC
>NA|TRBD2|TRBV20-1|TRBJ2-3
CSAIAGTQYF
TGCAGTGCGATAGCGGGTACGCAGTATTTT
>NA|NA|TRBV29-1|TRBJ2-1
CSQDLVLSPYNEQFF
TGCAGCCAAGATCTTGTCCTGTCCCCATACAATGAGCAGTTCTTC
>many|NA|TRBV7-8|TRBJ2-7
CASSLVGGGVYEQYF
TGTGCCAGCAGCTTAGTAGGGGGTGGGGTCTACGAGCAGTACTTC
>NA|TRBD2|TRBV11-3|TRBJ2-2
CASSLSGLYTGELFF
TGTGCCAGCAGCTTATCGGGACTATACACCGGGGAGCTGTTTTTT
>few|NA|TRBV29-1|TRBJ2-5
CSVEIGAGETQYF
TGCAGCGTTGAAATAGGGGCGGGGGAGACCCAGTACTTC
>NA|TRBD1|TRBV2|TRBJ1-2
CAIDRDRGPTYGYTF
TGTGCCATCGACCGGGACAGGGGGCCCACCTATGGCTACACCTTC
>many|NA|TRBV27|TRBJ2-7
CASSLPGREGYEQYF
TGTGCCAGCAGTTTACCGGGCAGGGAAGGCTATGAGCAGTACTTC